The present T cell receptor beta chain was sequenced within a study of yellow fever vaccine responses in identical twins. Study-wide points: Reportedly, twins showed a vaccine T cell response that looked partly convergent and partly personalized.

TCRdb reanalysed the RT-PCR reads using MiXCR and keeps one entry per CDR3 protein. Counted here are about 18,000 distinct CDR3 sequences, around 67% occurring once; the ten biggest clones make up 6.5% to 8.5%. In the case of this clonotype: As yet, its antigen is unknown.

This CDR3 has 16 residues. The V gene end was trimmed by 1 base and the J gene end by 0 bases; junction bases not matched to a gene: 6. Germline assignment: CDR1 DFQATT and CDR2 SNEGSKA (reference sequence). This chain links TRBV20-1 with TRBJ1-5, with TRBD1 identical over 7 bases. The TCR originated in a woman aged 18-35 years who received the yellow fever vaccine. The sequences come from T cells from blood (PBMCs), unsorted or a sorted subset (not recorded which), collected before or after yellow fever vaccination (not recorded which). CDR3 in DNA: TGCAGTGCTAGAGCTCCGACAGGGTATAGCAATCAGCCCCAGCATTTT. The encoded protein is CSARAPTGYSNQPQHF.